This T cell receptor beta chain was sequenced for a study of early T cells in non-severe SARS-CoV-2 infection. Trimming left V 10 bases short and J 0 bases short, with 17 bases between. Germline-derived CDR1 and CDR2 are ENHRY and SYGVKD. The CDR3 loop spans 15 amino acids. This clonotype was recorded at least ten times. Separate cDNA molecules each had unique molecular identifiers attached to them. TCRdb called the 5' RACE reads again in MiXCR, with one record for every CDR3 protein. This sample yields approximately 80,000 distinct CDR3 sequences, of which around 12% are seen a single time; about 3.4% belongs to the top ten.

The sequence derives from an adult who was a healthcare worker with PCR-confirmed SARS-CoV-2 infection or an uninfected control (not recorded which). V is TRBV10-3 and J is TRBJ2-3, with D possibly being TRBD2 (6 bases). Sequencing used whole blood. The chain's CDR3 is CATGRDGRSTDTQYF. Written as DNA, the CDR3 is TGTGCCACCGGGAGAGACGGTCGTAGCACAGATACGCAGTATTTT.